This entry is about one T cell receptor (beta chain). Its specificity is unknown. These data originate in a study of radiotherapy plus CTLA-4 blockade in lung cancer. Study-level information: For 15% to 20% of patients, objective responses occurred, and around 31% had disease control.

Using immunoSEQ multiplex PCR, the repertoire was profiled, and TCRdb retains in-frame clones only, with some absent. The sample includes 75,000 to 80,000 clones, more than 85% of them seen just once. Study-level results: Subsequent to radiotherapy plus ipilimumab, tumor-derived TCR clones underwent expansion in blood. With interferon-beta, early dynamics of blood T cell clones were reported to best predict response.

In chemo-refractory metastatic non-small-cell lung cancer, patients got ipilimumab CTLA-4 blockade together with focal radiation. The sequencing used peripheral blood, collected from a patient treated with radiotherapy plus ipilimumab. The receptor was derived from a human donor with non-small cell lung cancer who had stable disease on radiotherapy plus ipilimumab.

CDR3 coding DNA: TGTGCCAGCAGTTTACCTGACGACGGGGGGCCATTGGATACGCAGTATTTT. This codes for CASSLPDDGGPLDTQYF. The V gene is TRBV27, the J gene TRBJ2-3; the D gene is possibly TRBD2 (7 bases). The CDR3 has 17 amino acids. V was cut by 2 bases and J by 6 bases, with 21 bases left in between. From germline, CDR1 is MNHEY and CDR2 SMNVEV (reference sequence).